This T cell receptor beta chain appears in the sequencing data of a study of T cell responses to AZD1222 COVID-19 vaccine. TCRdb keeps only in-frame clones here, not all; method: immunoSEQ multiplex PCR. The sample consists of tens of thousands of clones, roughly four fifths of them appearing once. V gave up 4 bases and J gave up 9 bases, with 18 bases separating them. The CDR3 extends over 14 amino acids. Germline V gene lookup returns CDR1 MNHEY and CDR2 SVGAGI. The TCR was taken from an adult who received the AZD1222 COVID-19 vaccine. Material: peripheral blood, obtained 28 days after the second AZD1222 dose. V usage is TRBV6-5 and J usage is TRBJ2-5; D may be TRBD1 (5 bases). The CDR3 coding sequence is TGTGCCAGCAGTTCCTACAGGAACCCCCCGGCCCAGTACTTC. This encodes CASSSYRNPPAQYF.